This T cell receptor beta chain was recovered during a study of brain T cells in children with intractable seizures. Only cases whose brain tissue showed the highest T cell transcript signatures were sequenced. The sample holds a few counts of this clone. Per germline, CDR1 MRHNA and CDR2 SNTAGT. V lost 10 bases to trimming and J lost 0 bases, with 16 bases between them. The CDR3 is 15 amino acids. Using immunoSEQ multiplex PCR, the repertoire was profiled, and TCRdb retains in-frame clones only, with some absent. The repertoire holds fewer than 25,000 clones, with roughly 94% as singletons. The V gene is TRBV6-4, the J gene TRBJ1-5; D remains unclear. This receptor was taken from a boy aged 5 to 17 with focal cortical dysplasia and intractable seizures. Sample: peripheral blood, taken at surgery. CDR3 nucleotide sequence: TGTGCCATCCCGACTTCGCGTCGTAGCAATCAGCCCCAGCATTTT. Amino acid sequence: CAIPTSRRSNQPQHF.